Sequencing of this T cell receptor beta chain was carried out in a study of blood T cell repertoires in COVID-19. Background on the study: The United States, Italy and Spain were the sources of the acute and convalescent COVID-19 samples. PBMCs, B-cell-depleted T cells, or T cells provided the cDNA or gDNA that made up the material.

Germline V lookup: CDR1 LNHNV, CDR2 YYDKDF (reference sequence). The V segment lost 5 bases and the J segment 5 bases; nucleotides outside the gene matches: 14. CDR3 length equals 17 residues. Original handling: Amplification of reference gene primers provided the estimated nucleated cell counts. This table comes from immunoSEQ multiplex PCR, and its TCRdb copy is limited to in-frame clones, with some not included. D and trimming were read from the DNA, whereas the V and J calls and clone size are those reported in that table. The sample shows 80,000 to 95,000 clones, roughly 86% of them seen only once.

The clonotype originates from a man aged 70-80 years with acute or convalescent COVID-19. The specimen was peripheral blood. The genes are TRBV15 and TRBJ1-4; 7 bases are shared with TRBD1. The CDR3 sequence: CATSSDGRGQKNEKLFF. The CDR3 DNA reads TGTGCCACCAGCTCTGACGGTCGGGGACAGAAGAATGAAAAACTGTTTTTT.